The rows below give T cell receptor beta chains drawn from one sample of a study of T-cell reconstitution after alpha-beta-depleted transplantation in children. TCRdb reprocessed the PCR reads with MiXCR, giving one entry per CDR3 protein. The repertoire holds hundreds of thousands of distinct CDR3 sequences, with roughly 13% as singletons. Sequenced here: PBMCs, sampled before TCRalphabeta/CD19-depleted stem cell transplant. Receptor source: a girl aged 2-10 years with congenital amegakaryocytic thrombocytopenia, due to receive a stem cell transplant. Each CDR3 is given with its conserved first and last residue. D genes are given only for firm matches. Where a row states a size, it is once, few, many or the class of an expanded clone; other rows omit it.

-	TRBJ2-3	TRBV7-2	-	CASSLGRAQDGQYF	TGTGCCAGCAGCTTAGGGAGGGCCCAGGACGGGCAGTATTTT
TRBD2	TRBJ2-7	TRBV20-1	many	CSAWTSGSQSYEQYF	TGCAGTGCTTGGACTAGCGGGAGCCAAAGCTACGAGCAGTACTTC
-	TRBJ2-1	TRBV27	few	CASSLYLGLAGPNEQFF	TGTGCCAGCAGTTTATATCTCGGTCTGGCGGGACCTAATGAGCAGTTCTTC
TRBD2	TRBJ2-7	TRBV29-1	-	CSVEQAGTLSGYEQYF	TGCAGCGTTGAGCAGGCCGGGACTCTTAGCGGGTACGAGCAGTACTTC
TRBD1	TRBJ1-1	TRBV6-1	many	CASTGQINTEAFF	TGTGCCAGCACGGGACAGATAAACACTGAAGCTTTCTTT
TRBD1	TRBJ2-7	TRBV5-1	-	CASSNGQGVYEQYF	TGCGCCAGCAGCAACGGACAGGGGGTCTACGAGCAGTACTTC
-	TRBJ2-1	TRBV20-1	many	CSARDPRLPSYNEQFF	TGCAGTGCTAGAGATCCCCGGCTCCCTTCGTACAATGAGCAGTTCTTC
TRBD1	TRBJ2-4	TRBV7-2	few	CASSLGLGTGWAIQYF	TGTGCCAGCAGCTTAGGGCTCGGGACAGGGTGGGCTATTCAGTACTTC
-	TRBJ2-5	TRBV7-7	few	CASSLGSGKQETQYF	TGTGCCAGCAGCTTAGGTTCAGGGAAGCAAGAGACCCAGTACTTC
-	TRBJ2-6	TRBV9	many	CASSADISGANVLTF	TGTGCCAGCAGCGCGGACATATCTGGGGCCAACGTCCTGACTTTC
-	TRBJ2-7	TRBV28	many	CASRPDGGRRYEQYF	TGTGCCAGCAGGCCAGACGGGGGGCGTCGCTACGAGCAGTACTTC
-	TRBJ2-7	TRBV12-3/TRBV12-4	many	CASGRDFRREQYF	TGTGCCAGCGGCAGGGACTTTAGGCGCGAGCAGTACTTC
TRBD2	TRBJ2-3	TRBV29-1	many	CSVARTSADTQYF	TGCAGCGTAGCTCGGACTAGCGCAGATACGCAGTATTTT
-	TRBJ2-3	TRBV4-2	many	CASSQEGDTQYF	TGTGCCAGCAGCCAAGAAGGGGACACGCAGTATTTT
-	TRBJ2-1	TRBV20-1	many	CSARDREGATDYHSYNEQFF	TGCAGTGCTAGAGATCGAGAAGGGGCGACGGACTACCACTCTTACAATGAGCAGTTCTTC
-	TRBJ2-1	TRBV20-1	many	CSAGLGEQFF	TGCAGTGCCGGTTTGGGGGAGCAGTTCTTC
TRBD2	TRBJ2-1	TRBV15	-	CATSLAGGPGLLNEQFF	TGTGCCACCAGTCTAGCGGGAGGGCCCGGCCTCCTCAATGAGCAGTTCTTC
-	TRBJ2-1	TRBV28	few	CASSLGGGASYNEQFF	TGTGCCAGCAGTTTAGGAGGGGGGGCCTCCTACAATGAGCAGTTCTTC
TRBD1	TRBJ2-1	TRBV10-3	few	CAISDDTGQNYNEQFF	TGTGCCATCAGTGACGACACGGGACAGAATTACAATGAGCAGTTCTTC
-	TRBJ2-5	TRBV20-1	many	CSAEDRTRQETQYF	TGCAGTGCGGAGGACAGAACCCGTCAAGAGACCCAGTACTTC
TRBD2	TRBJ2-7	TRBV7-2	many	CASSLVSGSNEQYF	TGTGCCAGCAGCTTAGTTAGCGGGAGTAACGAGCAGTACTTC
-	TRBJ2-2	TRBV9	few	CASSVAARTGELFF	TGTGCCAGCAGCGTAGCGGCCCGCACCGGGGAGCTGTTTTTT
TRBD1	TRBJ2-1	TRBV28	many	CASNYRGPYNEQFF	TGTGCCAGCAACTACAGGGGTCCCTACAATGAGCAGTTCTTC
-	TRBJ2-6	TRBV28	few	CASSPFTIYSGANVLTF	TGTGCCAGCAGTCCCTTCACCATCTACTCTGGGGCCAACGTCCTGACTTTC
-	TRBJ1-1	TRBV2	few	CASSDGTQRTEAFF	TGTGCCAGCAGTGACGGGACTCAGAGGACTGAAGCTTTCTTT
-	TRBJ2-1	TRBV7-9	many	CASSKLKSFGGNEQFF	TGTGCCAGCAGCAAGCTTAAGAGTTTTGGGGGCAATGAGCAGTTCTTC
-	TRBJ2-5	TRBV20-1	few	CSASFAGYQETQYF	TGCAGTGCTAGTTTTGCGGGGTACCAAGAGACCCAGTACTTC
-	TRBJ2-3	TRBV27	many	CASLQTSLATDTQYF	TGTGCCAGCCTCCAGACCTCGCTGGCGACAGATACGCAGTATTTT
-	TRBJ2-5	TRBV29-1	-	CSVEGGTLYQETQYF	TGCAGCGTTGAAGGGGGGACACTGTACCAAGAGACCCAGTACTTC
-	TRBJ2-7	TRBV20-1	few	CSARDWGRSYEQYF	TGCAGTGCTAGAGACTGGGGGAGGTCCTACGAGCAGTACTTC
-	TRBJ1-1	TRBV7-6	many	CASSQAGEGPKAFF	TGTGCCAGCAGCCAGGCTGGGGAGGGTCCGAAAGCTTTCTTT
TRBD2	TRBJ2-5	TRBV20-1	many	CSAREASGRQTQYF	TGCAGTGCTAGAGAGGCTAGCGGGAGACAGACCCAGTACTTC
-	TRBJ2-6	TRBV29-1	many	CSVGVAGANVLTF	TGCAGCGTTGGAGTCGCTGGGGCCAACGTCCTGACTTTC
-	TRBJ2-2	TRBV27	many	CASSPFGVNTGELFF	TGTGCCAGCAGCCCATTTGGGGTTAACACCGGGGAGCTGTTTTTT
-	TRBJ2-2	TRBV20-1	many	CSARKAYANTGELFF	TGCAGTGCTAGAAAAGCTTACGCGAACACCGGGGAGCTGTTTTTT
-	TRBJ2-1	TRBV15	many	CATSRQRRQSTEQFF	TGTGCCACCAGCAGACAAAGAAGACAGTCAACGGAGCAGTTCTTC
-	TRBJ2-5	TRBV10-2	many	CASGPGVQETQYF	TGCGCCAGCGGCCCAGGAGTCCAAGAGACCCAGTACTTC
-	TRBJ2-7	TRBV2	-	CASKLKGRAYEQYF	TGTGCCAGCAAATTAAAGGGCAGGGCTTACGAGCAGTACTTC
-	TRBJ2-3	TRBV5-1	few	CASSLEVGGSTGDTQYF	TGCGCCAGCAGCTTGGAGGTGGGCGGATCTACCGGAGATACGCAGTATTTT
-	TRBJ2-3	TRBV12-3/TRBV12-4	many	CASSRFRGRSTDTQYF	TGTGCCAGCAGTCGATTCCGGGGCCGCAGCACAGATACGCAGTATTTT
-	TRBJ2-1	TRBV29-1	many	CSVEMHEQFF	TGCAGCGTTGAGATGCATGAGCAGTTCTTC
-	TRBJ2-4	TRBV5-1	-	CASSSQGTVLAKNIQYF	TGCGCCAGCAGCTCCCAGGGGACGGTCCTAGCCAAAAACATTCAGTACTTC